The 27 T cell receptor beta chains below all came from one sample that was sequenced in a study of blood T cell repertoires in COVID-19. Data came from immunoSEQ multiplex PCR; TCRdb stores just in-frame clones and leaves some out. This table holds about 180,000 clones, approximately 80% found once. Material: PBMCs or T cells enriched from blood (not recorded which). All receptors come from a man aged 50-59 years who had recovered from COVID-19.

This clone showed up just once. This chain joins TRBV24-1 and TRBJ2-2; TRBD2 is a possible D gene (5 bases). The CDR3 consists of 14 residues. CDR1 KGHDR and CDR2 SFDVKD come from the germline V gene. Trimming removed 4 bases at V and 7 bases at J, with 12 bases between. The CDR3 is CATSDPRVLGELFF. Written as DNA, the CDR3 is TGTGCCACCAGTGACCCGAGGGTGCTCGGGGAGCTGTTTTTT.

This clone was detected only once. The V gene is TRBV21-1, the J gene TRBJ2-5; the table's D call of TRBD2 was not tested on the DNA. TRBV21-1 is a documented pseudogene. There are 21 residues in the CDR3. For the CDR3, the DNA is TGTGCCAGCAGCAAAGTCGGAGTCGCGGGCGGCCCGCCAATCTACCAAGAGACCCAGTACTTC. As protein: CASSKVGVAGGPPIYQETQYF.

The V call is TRBV2, the J call TRBJ1-5; TRBD1 aligns across 7 bases. Germline assignment: CDR1 SNHLY and CDR2 FYNNEI. V lost 7 bases, J lost 4 bases, and 7 bases stayed unmatched. This CDR3 is 14 amino acids long. CDR3 in amino acids: CASTRGQSNQPQHF. CDR3 DNA sequence: TGTGCCAGCACTCGGGGACAGTCTAATCAGCCCCAGCATTTT.

The chain uses TRBV30 and TRBJ1-2, with 8 bases aligning to TRBD1. J was trimmed by 0 bases and V by 3 bases; bases with no gene match: 9. The CDR3 contains 16 residues. Looked up from germline, CDR1 is GTSNPN and CDR2 is SVGIG (reference sequence). The CDR3 coding sequence is TGTGCCTGGAGCCGGACAGGGAGAGTTTCTAACTATGGCTACACCTTC. It yields the protein CAWSRTGRVSNYGYTF. Combining the CDR3 with reference TRBV30 and TRBJ1-2 gives the whole variable domain SQTIHQWPATLVQPVGSPLSLECTVEGTSNPNLYWYRQAAGRGLQLLFYSVGIGQISSEVPQNLSASRPQDRQFILSSKKLLLSDSGFYLCAWSRTGRVSNYGYTFGSGTRLTVV.

V is TRBV10-3 and J is TRBJ1-1; no firm D call. Trimming took off 3 bases at V and 14 bases at J, with 25 bases between the two ends. The V gene's germline CDR1 is ENHRY and CDR2 SYGVKD. The CDR3 runs 15 residues. CDR3 loop: CAISDPAVNDFYFFF. DNA of the CDR3: TGTGCCATCAGTGACCCCGCAGTTAACGACTTTTACTTCTTCTTT.

The genes are TRBV20-1 and TRBJ1-2; TRBD1 might be the D (5 bases). CDR1 DFQATT and CDR2 SNEGSKA come from the germline V gene (reference sequence). Trimming pared 3 bases from V and 4 bases from J, leaving 15 bases between. This CDR3 has 14 residues. This CDR3 is CSASVIGDRYGYTF. As DNA, the CDR3 is TGCAGTGCTAGTGTAATAGGGGATCGCTATGGCTACACCTTC.

The J gene is TRBJ2-6, the V gene TRBV9, with D perhaps matching TRBD1 (8 bases). The CDR3 is 19 amino acids. Germline V gene lookup returns CDR1 SGDLS and CDR2 YYNGEE. The V end lost 3 bases, the J end lost 0 bases, and 19 bases lay between the germline ends. The DNA for the CDR3 is TGTGCCAGCAGCGCCTACACAGGGGGACTACCCTCTGGGGCCAACGTCCTGACTTTC. Residues: CASSAYTGGLPSGANVLTF.

V and J are TRBV27 and TRBJ1-2; unclear D gene. Per germline, CDR1 MNHEY and CDR2 SMNVEV (reference sequence). The CDR3 is 15 residues long. Trimming left V 5 bases short and J 4 bases short, with 17 bases between. In nucleotides, the CDR3 is TGTGCCAGCAGTGAAACAGTGGTGGATGCCTATGGCTACACCTTC. Translated, it gives CASSETVVDAYGYTF.

The genes are TRBV11-2 and TRBJ1-6, with D perhaps TRBD1 (6 bases). V was shortened by 1 base and J by 13 bases, with 14 bases between the two germline ends. Germline V lookup: CDR1 SGHAT, CDR2 FQNNGV. The CDR3 has 14 residues. In DNA, the CDR3 is TGTGCCAGCAGCTTAGGGGGGACACGGTACCCCCTCCACTTT. It yields the protein CASSLGGTRYPLHF.

This clone was counted a few times. The CDR3 nucleotides read TGTGCCAGCAGCTCAGGGGCGACAGATACGCAGTATTTT. Its translation is CASSSGATDTQYF. The chain carries TRBV7-3 and TRBJ2-3; tentative D call: TRBD1 (6 bases). The V gene's germline CDR1 is SGHTA and CDR2 FQGTGA. Trimming cost V 4 bases and J 3 bases, with 8 bases left between them. This CDR3 has 13 amino acids.

This clone showed up just a few times. The V and J genes are TRBV18 and TRBJ1-5, with D perhaps TRBD1 (6 bases). The germline gives CDR1 KGHSH, CDR2 LQKENI. This CDR3 comprises 15 residues. With 5 bases removed from V and 0 bases from J, the gap between germline ends came to 11 bases. CDR3 in DNA: TGTGCCAGCTCAAACAGGGTTAATAGCAATCAGCCCCAGCATTTT. Translated: CASSNRVNSNQPQHF.

Worth noting for this clone: The junction departs from the called germline gene at one end, perhaps through a read error. This chain connects TRBV5-1 to TRBJ2-1, with D possibly being TRBD2 (7 bases). Germline V gives CDR1 SGHRS, CDR2 YFSETQ. The CDR3 spans 15 residues. In DNA form, the CDR3 reads TGCGCCAGCCGACTCGCGGGGGCGGTAAACAATGAGCGGTTCTTC. Its translation: CASRLAGAVNNERFF.

This rearrangement joins TRBV18 to TRBJ1-1; 10 bases fit TRBD1. This CDR3 comprises 15 residues. Germline CDR1 reads KGHSH; CDR2 reads LQKENI. The V segment lost 5 bases and the J segment 2 bases; nucleotides outside the gene matches: 5. The DNA of the CDR3 is TGTGCCAGCTCAACAAGGACAGGGGGAAACACTGAAGCTTTCTTT. It encodes CASSTRTGGNTEAFF.

The rearrangement links TRBV6-5 to TRBJ1-4, with D possibly TRBD1 on 6 matching bases. Germline CDR1 and CDR2: MNHEY and SVGAGI. This CDR3 spans 12 amino acids. Trimming shortened V by 7 bases and J by 7 bases, and 10 bases separated the two germline ends. The CDR3 DNA follows: TGTGCCAGCAACGTAGGGGGTGAAAAACTGTTTTTT. This encodes CASNVGGEKLFF.

This clone was seen only once. The chain joins TRBV10-2 to TRBJ1-1; D not certain. Germline assignment: CDR1 WSHSY and CDR2 SAAADI. Trimming removed 7 bases from V and 2 bases from J, with 5 bases in between. This CDR3 is 11 amino acids long. CDR3 DNA sequence: TGCGCCAGCACCCTAAACACTGAAGCTTTCTTT. Residues: CASTLNTEAFF.

The chain recombines TRBV9 with TRBJ1-1; TRBD1 aligns across 7 bases. J was trimmed by 0 bases and V by 3 bases; bases with no gene match: 5. Germline values: CDR1 SGDLS, CDR2 YYNGEE. The CDR3 is 15 residues long. DNA for the CDR3: TGTGCCAGCAGCGCAGGGGGACAGATGAACACTGAAGCTTTCTTT. This gives the protein CASSAGGQMNTEAFF.

The chain employs TRBV28 and TRBJ2-3, with 10 nucleotides matching TRBD2. CDR3 length: 15 residues. The germline V gene has CDR1 MDHEN and CDR2 SYDVKM. V trimming: 8 bases; J trimming: 7 bases; junction bases outside the gene matches: 12. CDR3 DNA sequence: TGTGCCAGCGGACCTGCTAGCGGGGGTGTGCATACGCAGTATTTT. Translating gives CASGPASGGVHTQYF.

The CDR3 spells CASSLQGGSYNEQFF. As DNA, the CDR3 is TGTGCCAGCAGCTTACAGGGGGGCTCCTACAATGAGCAGTTCTTC. The chain carries TRBV7-9 and TRBJ2-1; weak D call: TRBD1 (7 bases). Germline values: CDR1 SEHNR, CDR2 FQNEAQ (reference sequence). The length of the CDR3 is 15 residues. V shed 2 bases and J shed 0 bases, with 8 bases lying between them.

This clone appeared once. V is TRBV18 and J is TRBJ1-6, with D unresolved. V lost 1 base and J lost 0, with 7 bases in between. The V gene's germline CDR1 is KGHSH and CDR2 LQKENI. The CDR3 spans 16 residues. The CDR3 reads CASSPQGSSYNSPLHF. CDR3 nucleotide sequence: TGTGCCAGCTCACCACAAGGGAGCTCCTATAATTCACCCCTCCACTTT.

The count of this clone is one. CDR3 sequence (DNA): TGTGCCACCAGCAGGGGGACAGGGGACTATGGCTACACCTTC. It codes for CATSRGTGDYGYTF. The chain uses TRBV15 and TRBJ1-2, with 10 positions matching TRBD1. CDR1 is LNHNV, CDR2 YYDKDF, per germline (reference sequence). The CDR3 extends over 14 amino acids. V lost 3 bases and J lost 3; bases outside the gene matches: 1.

The chain couples TRBV7-9 to TRBJ1-2; D gene uncertain. Germline V CDR1 and CDR2: SEHNR, FQNEAQ (reference sequence). V was trimmed by 2 bases and J by 6 bases, leaving 22 bases between them. This CDR3 spans 17 amino acids. CDR3 amino acids: CASSLSAPWEERDGYTF. For the CDR3, the DNA is TGTGCCAGCAGCTTATCTGCGCCGTGGGAGGAAAGGGATGGCTACACCTTC.

This clone was seen more than once but under ten times. This chain uses TRBV2 with TRBJ2-3; the D gene is possibly TRBD2 (6 bases). CDR1 and CDR2 (germline): SNHLY, FYNNEI. V lost 7 bases to trimming and J lost 0 bases, with 8 bases between them. This CDR3 is built from 13 residues. The CDR3 DNA sequence: TGTGCCAGCAACGCGGGGAGCACAGATACGCAGTATTTT. Translation gives CASNAGSTDTQYF.

V usage is TRBV5-4 and J usage is TRBJ2-1; TRBD1 matches 9 bases. V lost 4 bases, J lost 13 bases, and 12 bases stayed unmatched. Germline CDR1 reads SGHNT; CDR2 reads YYREEE (reference sequence). This CDR3 is built from 14 residues. CDR3 DNA: TGTGCCAGCAGCGTGGCGGGACAGGGCTTTCGACAGTTCTTC. Translated: CASSVAGQGFRQFF.

This clone has only a few counts. The chain employs TRBV11-2 and TRBJ1-6; D may be TRBD1 (6 bases). The CDR3 contains 16 residues. Germline values: CDR1 SGHAT, CDR2 FQNNGV. The V gene lost 0 bases and the J gene lost 7 bases, with 13 bases spanning the gap. The CDR3 region is CASSLEGGGANSPLHF. CDR3 in DNA: TGTGCCAGCAGCTTAGAGGGCGGGGGGGCCAATTCACCCCTCCACTTT.

This clone was seen a handful of times. The chain carries TRBV11-2 and TRBJ1-5; D unclear. This CDR3 contains 15 residues. Germline CDR1 SGHAT, CDR2 FQNNGV. V was shortened by 6 bases and J by 0 bases, with 12 bases between the two germline ends. As DNA, the CDR3 is TGTGCCAGCAGTCTGGCAGGAAATAGCAATCAGCCCCAGCATTTT. It encodes CASSLAGNSNQPQHF.

This rearrangement joins TRBV7-3 to TRBJ2-2; TRBD1 agrees at 9 bases. Germline V gives CDR1 SGHTA, CDR2 FQGTGA. V trimming: 6 bases; J trimming: 7 bases; junction bases outside the gene matches: 6. This CDR3 has 14 amino acids. The CDR3 DNA reads as TGTGCCAGCAGAGGGACAGGGAGTATCGGGGAGCTGTTTTTT. Protein sequence: CASRGTGSIGELFF.

This rearrangement joins TRBV18 to TRBJ1-4; 7 bases line up with TRBD1. Trimming cost V 6 bases and J 8 bases; bases outside gene matches: 21. Germline CDR1 is KGHSH and CDR2 is LQKENI. This CDR3 is 18 amino acids long. For the CDR3, the DNA is TGTGCCAGCTCGCGAGCTGGACAGGCGACCTTCAACTACGAAAAACTGTTTTTT. This encodes CASSRAGQATFNYEKLFF.